The 30 T cell receptor beta chains in this list originate from one sample, sequenced in a study of cytomegalovirus exposure and HLA in healthy donors. The study ran its PCR with 60 Vbeta and 13 Jbeta primers. Sequencing was performed with immunoSEQ multiplex PCR; in TCRdb, only in-frame clones are kept and a portion is missing. Of approximately 200,000 clones detected, approximately 79% appear once; the ten largest clones hold around 2%. Sequencing was done on a sample of PBMCs. Receptor source: a man aged 18 to 29 in good health and CMV-seronegative.

The chain couples TRBV6-1 to TRBJ2-7; D is perhaps TRBD1 (6 bases). Germline V gene lookup returns CDR1 MNHNS and CDR2 SASEGT. The CDR3 is 12 amino acids. With 6 bases removed from V and 4 bases from J, the gap between germline ends came to 10 bases. The DNA of the CDR3 is TGTGCCAGCAGCCCCAGGGGTTACGAGCAGTACTTC. Translating it yields CASSPRGYEQYF.

This rearrangement joins TRBV11-3 to TRBJ1-1, with D unresolved. Germline V lookup: CDR1 SGHNT, CDR2 YENEEA. Between the trimmed V and J ends, which lost 5 bases and 1 base, there was a span of 17 bases. The CDR3 length is 16 residues. Written as DNA, the CDR3 is TGTGCCAGCAGCAAACGACAAGAGATAGGGAACACTGAAGCTTTCTTT. Amino acid sequence: CASSKRQEIGNTEAFF.

Written as DNA, the CDR3 is TGTGCCAGCAGTTCCTCCTCGGTGGATACGCAGTATTTT. As protein: CASSSSSVDTQYF. The chain recombines TRBV27 with TRBJ2-3; no reliable D call. The CDR3 has 13 amino acids. The ends were cut back, 4 bases at V and 6 bases at J, with 11 bases in the middle. Germline CDR1 MNHEY, CDR2 SMNVEV (reference sequence).

In its sample, this clone was seen once. The chain has TRBV28 and TRBJ2-1; possibly TRBD2 for D (6 bases). Trimming stripped 6 bases from V and 6 bases from J, with 12 bases between. The CDR3 is made up of 13 amino acids. Germline CDR1 MDHEN, CDR2 SYDVKM. The DNA of the CDR3 is TGTGCCAGCAGGACTAGGGTCCGCAATGAGCAGTTCTTC. Translation: CASRTRVRNEQFF.

The chain uses TRBV28 and TRBJ1-2; unclear D gene. Trimming removed 2 bases at V and 3 bases at J, with 7 bases between. Germline lookup yields CDR1 MDHEN and CDR2 SYDVKM. This CDR3 contains 13 residues. The CDR3 reads CASSLLADYGYTF. DNA of the CDR3: TGTGCCAGCAGTTTACTGGCAGACTATGGCTACACCTTC.

The chain combines TRBV5-6 with TRBJ2-1, with D possibly being TRBD1 (6 bases). The CDR3 loop spans 18 amino acids. Germline values: CDR1 SGHDT, CDR2 YYEEEE. The V gene lost 0 bases and the J gene lost 7 bases, with 23 bases spanning the gap. The CDR3 protein is CASSLGTGSLFPNNEQFF. CDR3 in DNA: TGTGCCAGCAGCTTGGGAACAGGGTCTCTATTCCCTAATAATGAGCAGTTCTTC.

V is TRBV9 and J is TRBJ2-3, with 11 bases matching TRBD2. Looked up from germline, CDR1 is SGDLS and CDR2 is YYNGEE. Trimming at V came to 0 bases and at J to 3 bases, leaving 9 bases not matched to a gene. The CDR3 length is 18 residues. CDR3 amino acids: CASSVALLAGGQTDTQYF. DNA for the CDR3: TGTGCCAGCAGCGTAGCACTTCTAGCGGGGGGACAAACAGATACGCAGTATTTT.

The rearrangement uses TRBV29-1 and TRBJ1-5; 7 bases are a match to TRBD1. In germline, CDR1 is SQVTM, CDR2 ANQGSEA. This CDR3 region has 13 residues. Losses at the gene ends were 5 bases for V and 4 bases for J; bases not matched to a gene: 5. CDR3 coding DNA: TGCAGCGTTCGGACAGGACTGAATCAGCCCCAGCATTTT. Translation: CSVRTGLNQPQHF. Combining the CDR3 with reference TRBV29-1 and TRBJ1-5 gives the whole variable domain SAVISQKPSRDICQRGTSLTIQCQVDSQVTMMFWYRQQPGQSLTLIATANQGSEATYESGFVIDKFPISRPNLTFSTLTVSNMSPEDSSIYLCSVRTGLNQPQHFGDGTRLSIL.

The chain is built from TRBV4-2 and TRBJ2-2; tentative D call: TRBD2 (5 bases). Trimming took 1 base from V and 3 from J, leaving 12 bases between them. The CDR3 runs 16 residues. Germline CDR1 LGHNA, CDR2 YNFKEQ. CDR3: CASSQGGNRDTGELFF. CDR3 DNA: TGTGCCAGCAGCCAAGGAGGGAATAGAGACACCGGGGAGCTGTTTTTT.

This clone appeared a few times. This chain connects TRBV5-8 to TRBJ2-1; TRBD2 aligns across 7 bases. J lost 2 bases, V lost 4 bases, and 6 bases had no gene match. The CDR3 has 15 amino acids. Germline V lookup: CDR1 SGHTS, CDR2 YDEGEE. CDR3 DNA: TGTGCCAGCAGCCAGACTAGCCTTACCTACAATGAGCAGTTCTTC. Encoded protein: CASSQTSLTYNEQFF.

The chain links TRBV6-1 to TRBJ2-2; D possibly corresponds to TRBD1 (6 bases). The ends were cut back, 7 bases at V and 4 bases at J, with 10 bases in the middle. CDR1 MNHNS and CDR2 SASEGT come from the germline V gene. There are 13 residues in the CDR3. The CDR3 here is CASNDRSTGELFF. The CDR3 nucleotides read TGTGCCAGCAACGACAGGTCCACCGGGGAGCTGTTTTTT.

V gene TRBV19 combines with J gene TRBJ1-1, with D uncertain. Per germline, CDR1 LNHDA and CDR2 SQIVND (reference sequence). V dropped 9 bases and J dropped 1 base, with 12 bases sitting between them. The CDR3 sequence is 13 residues long. Here the CDR3 DNA reads TGTGCCAGCAGGCCCCACCAGAACACTGAAGCTTTCTTT. Amino acid sequence: CASRPHQNTEAFF. The full variable domain, completed using reference TRBV19 and TRBJ1-1, is DGGITQSPKYLFRKEGQNVTLSCEQNLNHDAMYWYRQDPGQGLRLIYYSQIVNDFQKGDIAEGYSVSREKKESFPLTVTSAQKNPTAFYLCASRPHQNTEAFFGQGTRLTVV.

Only one count was recorded for this clone. The chain couples TRBV27 to TRBJ1-2, with TRBD1 matching over 7 bases. The junction had 9 bases not matched to a gene; V was cut back by 0 bases and J by 5 bases. The CDR3 totals 16 residues. Germline V CDR1 and CDR2: MNHEY, SMNVEV (reference sequence). The CDR3 region is CASSLSAGGYSYGYTF. In DNA, the CDR3 is TGTGCCAGCAGTTTATCGGCAGGGGGGTACTCATATGGCTACACCTTC.

The V gene is TRBV30, the J gene TRBJ1-4, with 10 bases identical to TRBD1. The ends lost 3 bases at V and 8 bases at J; junction bases unmatched: 9. The germline gives CDR1 GTSNPN, CDR2 SVGIG (reference sequence). The CDR3 length is 15 residues. CDR3 sequence: CAWSGFRDRGEKLFF. The CDR3 DNA is TGTGCCTGGAGCGGATTCCGGGACAGGGGAGAAAAACTGTTTTTT.

The chain joins TRBV5-1 to TRBJ2-7, with 10 bases aligning to TRBD1. V shed 0 bases and J 5 bases; nucleotides not matched to a gene: 2. Germline CDR1 SGHRS, CDR2 YFSETQ. The CDR3 totals 14 residues. The CDR3: CASSLGDRGNEQYF. The CDR3 bases are TGCGCCAGCAGCTTGGGGGACAGGGGCAACGAGCAGTACTTC.

This clone came up a few times. The chain is built from TRBV2 and TRBJ1-5; 8 bases are a match to TRBD1. Looked up from germline, CDR1 is SNHLY and CDR2 is FYNNEI. The V and J ends lost 3 bases and 4 bases, in that order; junction bases with no gene match: 5. The CDR3 contains 15 residues. CDR3 sequence: CASSEKTGDNQPQHF. The DNA for the CDR3 is TGTGCCAGCAGTGAGAAGACAGGGGATAATCAGCCCCAGCATTTT.

This chain links TRBV4-3 with TRBJ2-3; D may be TRBD1 (6 bases). Germline V gives CDR1 LGHNA, CDR2 YSLEER. V gave up 0 bases and J gave up 3 bases, with 16 bases separating them. The CDR3 contains 17 residues. The CDR3 DNA follows: TGCGCCAGCAGCCAAGATTCAAGGGGGTTAGGTACAGATACGCAGTATTTT. Amino acid sequence: CASSQDSRGLGTDTQYF.

The chain couples TRBV7-2 to TRBJ2-7; 10 bases line up with TRBD2. The CDR3 runs to 16 residues. With V trimmed by 2 bases and J by 6 bases, 10 bases remained unmatched. CDR1 and CDR2 (germline): SGHTA, FQGNSA. This CDR3 reads CASSLYGPSGSGEQYF. CDR3 in DNA: TGTGCCAGCAGCTTATACGGGCCTAGCGGGAGTGGCGAGCAGTACTTC.

This chain links TRBV5-4 with TRBJ2-2; D gene uncertain. This CDR3 has 13 residues. The germline V gene encodes CDR1 SGHNT and CDR2 YYREEE (reference sequence). Trimming cost V 1 base and J 7 bases, with 8 bases left between them. The CDR3 loop reads CASSLPPIGELFF. The CDR3 DNA follows: TGTGCCAGCAGCTTGCCCCCCATCGGGGAGCTGTTTTTT.

The genes are TRBV7-2 and TRBJ2-7; D possibly corresponds to TRBD2 (6 bases). The CDR3 consists of 14 residues. V gave up 2 bases and J gave up 0 bases, with 8 bases separating them. Germline V lookup: CDR1 SGHTA, CDR2 FQGNSA. The CDR3 nucleotides are TGTGCCAGCAGCTTATCGGGAGCCTCCTACGAGCAGTACTTC. Protein sequence: CASSLSGASYEQYF.

This clone showed up just once. The CDR3 protein is CASSQEYGENIQYF. CDR3 sequence (DNA): TGCGCCAGCAGCCAAGAATACGGTGAAAACATTCAGTACTTC. The J gene is TRBJ2-4, the V gene TRBV4-1; no definite D call. This CDR3 has 14 amino acids. Deletions cut 0 bases from V and 5 bases from J, with 8 bases between. Germline CDR1 and CDR2: MGHRA and YSYEKL.

The chain uses TRBV9 and TRBJ1-2; D unresolved. Between the trimmed V and J ends, which lost 0 bases and 3 bases, there was a span of 9 bases. CDR3 length: 14 residues. CDR1 SGDLS and CDR2 YYNGEE come from the germline V gene. CDR3 coding DNA: TGTGCCAGCAGCGTAGAGGGAGCAGACTATGGCTACACCTTC. This sequence encodes CASSVEGADYGYTF.

The CDR3 nucleotides are TGCAGCGGTACCCTAGCGGGAACGAACACCGGGGAGCTGTTTTTT. Encoded protein: CSGTLAGTNTGELFF. The V and J genes are TRBV29-1 and TRBJ2-2, with 9 bases matching TRBD2. Germline V gives CDR1 SQVTM, CDR2 ANQGSEA. V trimming: 7 bases; J trimming: 0 bases; junction bases outside the gene matches: 6. The CDR3 sequence is 15 residues long.

CDR3 sequence: CASSPYPGQSSYEQYF. In DNA, the CDR3 is TGTGCCAGCAGCCCATATCCGGGACAGTCTAGTTACGAGCAGTACTTC. The chain combines TRBV7-8 with TRBJ2-7, with 7 bases that match TRBD1. V gave up 5 bases and J gave up 4 bases; unmatched junction bases: 14. Germline V gene data show CDR1 as SGHVS and CDR2 as FQNEAQ. The CDR3 covers 16 residues.

This clone showed up just a few times. This chain links TRBV30 with TRBJ2-7, with TRBD2 as a possible D gene (6 bases). The CDR3 spans 12 residues. Germline CDR1 and CDR2: GTSNPN and SVGIG (reference sequence). The germline V and J ends were trimmed by 6 bases and 7 bases, with 16 bases remaining between them. CDR3 region: CACGSGLREQYF. The DNA of the CDR3 is TGTGCCTGCGGGAGCGGGTTGCGAGAGCAGTACTTC.

The genes are TRBV6-1 and TRBJ2-7, with 9 bases aligning to TRBD1. V was pared by 8 bases and J by 2 bases, with 10 bases of the junction left unmatched. The CDR3 is 15 amino acids. The germline CDR1 and CDR2 sequences are MNHNS and SASEGT. The CDR3 sequence is CASDKPGQGAYEQYF. In DNA, the CDR3 is TGTGCCAGCGATAAACCGGGACAGGGAGCCTACGAGCAGTACTTC.

The chain uses TRBV19 and TRBJ2-5; TRBD2 aligns across 9 bases. The CDR3 is 15 amino acids. Per the germline V gene, CDR1 is LNHDA and CDR2 is SQIVND (reference sequence). V lost 5 bases and J lost 1; bases outside the gene matches: 5. The CDR3 loop reads CASSELAGAQETQYF. The CDR3 DNA follows: TGTGCCAGTAGTGAATTAGCGGGGGCCCAAGAGACCCAGTACTTC.

The chain employs TRBV19 and TRBJ1-2; TRBD1 matches at 7 bases. The V and J ends lost 3 bases and 4 bases, in that order; junction bases with no gene match: 5. Germline V gene sequence: CDR1 LNHDA, CDR2 SQIVND (reference sequence). This CDR3 is 14 amino acids long. The CDR3 DNA is TGTGCCAGTAGTATGGCCACAGGGGTCTATGGCTACACCTTC. The encoded protein is CASSMATGVYGYTF.

The chain links TRBV11-2 to TRBJ2-4; 9 bases match TRBD1. After removal of 4 bases from V and 8 bases from J, the junction contained 12 bases not matched to a gene. The CDR3 has 16 residues. The germline V gene encodes CDR1 SGHAT and CDR2 FQNNGV. For the CDR3, the DNA is TGTGCCAGCAGCTCCCTTTTCCGGGACAGGGCGGACATTCAGTACTTC. Translation: CASSSLFRDRADIQYF.

This clone was detected a few times. This chain links TRBV28 with TRBJ1-5; tentatively, D is TRBD1 (6 bases). V was cut by 6 bases and J by 4 bases, with 13 bases left in between. From germline, CDR1 is MDHEN and CDR2 SYDVKM. This CDR3 region has 14 residues. The CDR3 sequence: CASSLTGSNQPQHF. The CDR3 DNA reads TGTGCCAGCAGCCTAACAGGGTCAAATCAGCCCCAGCATTTT.